These T cell receptor beta chains were read from a single sample in a study of hypomethylating agent response in myelodysplastic syndrome. Using immunoSEQ multiplex PCR, the repertoire was profiled, and TCRdb retains in-frame clones only, with some absent. The table includes some 9,600 clones, around 80% detected once. Sequencing was performed on bone marrow, taken before or after starting hypomethylating agent treatment for myelodysplastic syndrome (not recorded which). These receptors all come from a human donor with myelodysplastic syndrome. The CDR3 runs from the conserved cysteine through the conserved F or W. D genes are given only for firm matches. The size field is filled for only some rows; it gives once, few, many or a size class.

d_call j_call clone_size v_call cdr3_length cdr3_nt cdr3_aa
. TRBJ1-6 . TRBV5-1 14 TGCGCCAGCAGCTTACCCGACAAGGGTTCACCCCTCCACTTT CASSLPDKGSPLHF
. TRBJ2-3 . TRBV18 14 TGTGCCAGCTCCCCACAGACTAGCACAGATACGCAGTATTTT CASSPQTSTDTQYF
. TRBJ1-6 . TRBV6-4 13 TGTGCCAGCAGGTTACAGACAAATTCACCCCTCCACTTT CASRLQTNSPLHF
TRBD2 TRBJ2-5 once TRBV5-1 15 TGCGCCAGCAAAAGGACAGCGGGAGGACAAGAGACCCAGTACTTC CASKRTAGGQETQYF
. TRBJ2-7 . TRBV6-1 15 TGTGCCAGCAGTGGGGTACGGAGATTCCTGAGGGAGCAGTACTTC CASSGVRRFLREQYF
. TRBJ2-1 . TRBV5-6 11 TGTGCCAGCAGCTTGACCAATCAGGAGTTCTTC CASSLTNQEFF
. TRBJ1-1 . TRBV7-9 15 TGTGCCAGCAGCTACACTTCAGGGTGGGGCACTGAAGCTTTCTTT CASSYTSGWGTEAFF
TRBD1 TRBJ1-3 . TRBV4-1 16 TGCGCCAGCAGCCAAGGCAGGGGGCCTACTGGAAACACCATATATTTT CASSQGRGPTGNTIYF
TRBD2 TRBJ2-5 . TRBV6-6 13 TGTGCCAGCAGTTACGCGGGGGGGCGGACCCAGTACTTC CASSYAGGRTQYF
. TRBJ2-7 few TRBV19 15 TGTGCCAGTAGTATTGAGGGACACGGGACCTACGAGCAGTACTTC CASSIEGHGTYEQYF
. TRBJ1-2 . TRBV5-1 15 TGCGCCAGCACCTTCACTTCGGGGGGGGACTATGGCTACACCTTC CASTFTSGGDYGYTF
TRBD1 TRBJ2-2 . TRBV30 13 TGTGCCTGGAGGGCAGGGGGAACCGGGGAGCTGTTTTTT CAWRAGGTGELFF
. TRBJ1-6 . TRBV18 13 TGTGCCAGCTCACCAAACGATAATTCACCCCTCCACTTT CASSPNDNSPLHF
. TRBJ2-2 . TRBV11-3 13 TGTGCCAGCAGCTTAGTCAATTCCGGGGAGCTGTTTTTT CASSLVNSGELFF
. TRBJ1-2 . TRBV19 13 TGTGCCAGTACCATGGGGGCTGGGGGTGGCTACACCTTC CASTMGAGGGYTF
TRBD1 TRBJ1-4 . TRBV27 16 TGTGCCAGCAGTCTCCTGGGACAGGGGAAGCGCGAAAAACTGTTTTTT CASSLLGQGKREKLFF
TRBD1 TRBJ2-7 . TRBV4-1 15 TGCGCCAGCAGCCAAGATCCGGGACAGGGGGCCGAGCAGTACTTC CASSQDPGQGAEQYF
. TRBJ2-1 . TRBV2 11 TGTGCCAGCAGTGAAACGTGGGATCAGTTCTTC CASSETWDQFF
TRBD2 TRBJ2-1 . TRBV18 15 TGTGCCAGCTCACCCGGACTAGCGGGAGACGGGGAGCAGTTCTTC CASSPGLAGDGEQFF
. TRBJ2-7 . TRBV27 15 TGTGCCAGCAGTTTCGAGGGCCCGAGGGGATACGAGCAGTACTTC CASSFEGPRGYEQYF
. TRBJ1-2 . TRBV2 14 TGTGCCAGCAGTGTACGCAGGGATAACTATGGCTACACCTTC CASSVRRDNYGYTF
. TRBJ1-2 . TRBV2 13 TGTGCCAGCACCCAGGACAGAAGCTCTGGCTACACCTTC CASTQDRSSGYTF
. TRBJ1-1 . TRBV5-8 17 TGTGCCAGCAGCTTCTACAGCCCTTTGGGAGAGGCCACTGAAGCTTTCTTT CASSFYSPLGEATEAFF
TRBD2 TRBJ2-2 . TRBV2 15 TGTGCCAGCAGTGACGGCGGGGGGGCCCCCGGGGAGCTGTTTTTT CASSDGGGAPGELFF
TRBD1 TRBJ2-1 . TRBV6-5 14 TGTGCCAGCAGTCCTCCCCAGGGGGTCCATGAGCAGTTCTTC CASSPPQGVHEQFF
. TRBJ1-6 few TRBV2 15 TGTGCCAGCAGTGAATATCTTCGTTCTAATTCACCCCTCCACTTT CASSEYLRSNSPLHF
. TRBJ2-1 . TRBV5-1 16 TGCGCCAGCAGCCCAGCCTCAGGGAGCTCCTACAATGAGCAGTTCTTC CASSPASGSSYNEQFF
TRBD1 TRBJ1-6 . TRBV11-2 16 TGTGCCAGCAGCTCAGGACAGGGGGTCTATAATTCACCCCTCCACTTT CASSSGQGVYNSPLHF